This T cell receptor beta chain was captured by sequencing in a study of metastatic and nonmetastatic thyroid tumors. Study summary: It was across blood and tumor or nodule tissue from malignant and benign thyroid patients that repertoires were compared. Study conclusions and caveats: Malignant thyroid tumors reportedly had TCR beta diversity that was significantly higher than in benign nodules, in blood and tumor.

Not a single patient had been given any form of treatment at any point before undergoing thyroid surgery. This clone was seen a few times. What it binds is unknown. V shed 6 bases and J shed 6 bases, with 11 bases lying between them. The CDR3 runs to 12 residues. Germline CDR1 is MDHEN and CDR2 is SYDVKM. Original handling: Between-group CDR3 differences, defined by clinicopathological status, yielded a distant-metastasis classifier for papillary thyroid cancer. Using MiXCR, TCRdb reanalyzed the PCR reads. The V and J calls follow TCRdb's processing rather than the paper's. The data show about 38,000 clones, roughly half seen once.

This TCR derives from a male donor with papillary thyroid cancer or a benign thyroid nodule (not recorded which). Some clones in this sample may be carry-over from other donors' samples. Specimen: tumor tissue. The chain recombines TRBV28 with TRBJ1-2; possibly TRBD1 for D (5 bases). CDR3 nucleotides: TGTGCCAGCAGCTCTACAGGCGATGGCTACACCTTC. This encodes CASSSTGDGYTF.